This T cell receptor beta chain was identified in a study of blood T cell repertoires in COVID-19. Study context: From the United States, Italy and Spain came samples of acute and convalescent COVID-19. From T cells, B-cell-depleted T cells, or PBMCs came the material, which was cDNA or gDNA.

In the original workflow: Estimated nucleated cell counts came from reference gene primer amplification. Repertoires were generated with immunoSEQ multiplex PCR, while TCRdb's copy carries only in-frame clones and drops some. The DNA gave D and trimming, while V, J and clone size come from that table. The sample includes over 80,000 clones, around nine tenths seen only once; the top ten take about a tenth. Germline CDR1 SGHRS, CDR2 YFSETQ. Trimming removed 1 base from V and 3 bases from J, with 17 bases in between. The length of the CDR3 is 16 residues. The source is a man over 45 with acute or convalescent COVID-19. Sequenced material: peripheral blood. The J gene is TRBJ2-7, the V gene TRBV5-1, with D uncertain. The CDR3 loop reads CASSLNERPPIYEQYF. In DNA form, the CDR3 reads TGCGCCAGCAGCTTGAACGAGCGACCCCCCATCTACGAGCAGTACTTC.